These 2 T cell receptor beta chains share one sample of origin, sequenced in a study of shared clonotypes between healthy human individuals. Some clones are missing from TCRdb's copy, which holds only in-frame ones; the method was immunoSEQ multiplex PCR. This sample has approximately 2,000,000 clones; 85% to 95% occur once, and the top ten carry around 0.35%. The sample consisted of naive CD4+ T cells from PBMCs. Sample subset: CD45RA+ positively selected. These receptors originate from a man aged 18 to 30 in good health. Some clones in this sample may be carry-over from other donors' samples.

The J gene is TRBJ2-7, the V gene TRBV16, with 9 nucleotides matching TRBD1. Trimming cost V 3 bases and J 7 bases; bases outside gene matches: 7. CDR3 length: 14 amino acids. CDR1 is KGHSY, CDR2 FQNENV, per germline. The chain's CDR3 is CASSQSYRGREQYF. The CDR3 DNA sequence: TGTGCCAGCAGCCAGTCTTACAGGGGGCGGGAGCAGTACTTC.

This chain joins TRBV6-1 and TRBJ2-2; TRBD2 agrees at 7 bases. The germline gives CDR1 MNHNS, CDR2 SASEGT. CDR3 size: 16 residues. After removal of 0 bases from V and 3 bases from J, the junction contained 4 bases not matched to a gene. CDR3 region: CASSEAGRGHTGELFF. In DNA form, the CDR3 reads TGTGCCAGCAGTGAAGCGGGGAGGGGACACACCGGGGAGCTGTTTTTT.